The 27 T cell receptor beta chains below were found in one sample sequenced in a study of blood T cell repertoires in COVID-19. This table comes from immunoSEQ multiplex PCR, and its TCRdb copy is limited to in-frame clones, with some not included. The sample holds some 300,000 clones, under 90% seen once. The source material was PBMCs or T cells enriched from blood (not recorded which). Receptors originate from a man in his thirties or forties who had recovered from COVID-19.

CDR3 sequence (DNA): TGTGCCAGCAGCTTGGGGGACACACATCAGCCCCAGCATTTT. Translated: CASSLGDTHQPQHF. The genes are TRBV5-5 and TRBJ1-5, with D tentatively TRBD1 (6 bases). CDR1 SGHKS and CDR2 YYEKEE come from the germline V gene (reference sequence). V gave up 0 bases and J gave up 5 bases, with 9 bases separating them. The CDR3 sequence is 14 residues long. Supplemented by reference TRBV5-5 and TRBJ1-5, the full variable domain reads DAGVTQSPTHLIKTRGQQVTLRCSPISGHKSVSWYQQVLGQGPQFIFQYYEKEERGRGNFPDRFSARQFPNYSSELNVNALLLGDSALYLCASSLGDTHQPQHFGDGTRLSIL.

The chain links TRBV19 to TRBJ2-2; 7 bases are shared with TRBD1. The V gene's germline CDR1 is LNHDA and CDR2 SQIVND (reference sequence). V shed 5 bases, J shed 1 base, and the junction held 4 bases outside the gene matches. The CDR3 sequence is 15 residues long. The CDR3 protein is CASSLRQGNTGELFF. CDR3 coding DNA: TGTGCCAGTAGTCTCCGACAGGGGAACACCGGGGAGCTGTTTTTT.

The J gene is TRBJ2-7, the V gene TRBV5-1, with D maybe TRBD1 (6 bases). Deletions cut 3 bases from V and 4 bases from J, with 11 bases between. CDR1 and CDR2 from the germline V gene are SGHRS and YFSETQ. This CDR3 comprises 13 residues. CDR3 DNA: TGCGCCAGCAGCTCCGGGACATTATACGAGCAGTACTTC. It codes for CASSSGTLYEQYF.

This clone has a handful of counts. The gene calls are TRBV29-1 and TRBJ1-1; D perhaps matches TRBD1 (6 bases). V lost 7 bases to trimming and J lost 4 bases, with 19 bases between them. CDR3 length equals 14 residues. CDR1 and CDR2 from the germline V gene are SQVTM and ANQGSEA. In DNA, the CDR3 is TGCAGCGCCGTAGGGGGACCTGGGGGCACTGAAGCTTTCTTT. Translation: CSAVGGPGGTEAFF.

The chain links TRBV6-5 to TRBJ1-2; D might be TRBD1 (5 bases). V was cut by 5 bases and J by 6 bases, with 13 bases left in between. The CDR3 runs to 13 residues. Looked up from germline, CDR1 is MNHEY and CDR2 is SVGAGI. CDR3 DNA: TGTGCCAGCAGTCCAATCGGGGGGGATGGCTACACCTTC. Translating gives CASSPIGGDGYTF.

This chain joins TRBV10-3 and TRBJ1-4; D is uncertain. CDR1 and CDR2 from the germline V gene are ENHRY and SYGVKD. V dropped 3 bases and J dropped 4 bases, with 15 bases sitting between them. The CDR3 is 16 amino acids. CDR3 nucleotides: TGTGCCATCAGTGAAGACTTTACGCGGGGTAATGAAAAACTGTTTTTT. It is translated as CAISEDFTRGNEKLFF.

DNA for the CDR3: TGTGCCAGCAGCCGCCTAACCTCGGGGGATCGGCCCTACGAGCAGTACTTC. Its translation: CASSRLTSGDRPYEQYF. The genes are TRBV3-1 (or the pseudogene TRBV3-2) and TRBJ2-7; a possible D gene is TRBD2 (6 bases). This CDR3 region has 17 residues. Germline CDR1 and CDR2: LGHDT and YNNKEL (reference sequence). V shed 4 bases and J shed 2 bases, with 21 bases lying between them.

The count of this clone is one. V usage is TRBV10-3 and J usage is TRBJ2-7; 7 bases map to TRBD2. The CDR3 totals 16 residues. Per germline, CDR1 ENHRY and CDR2 SYGVKD. V was clipped by 0 bases and J by 4 bases; unmatched bases: 9. CDR3 residues: CAISESGGRVTYEQYF. CDR3 coding DNA: TGTGCCATCAGTGAGTCGGGCGGGAGAGTCACGTACGAGCAGTACTTC.

The rearrangement links TRBV28 to TRBJ1-1; 7 bases are shared with TRBD1. The CDR3 is 13 amino acids. The junction had 3 bases not matched to a gene; V was cut back by 7 bases and J by 1 base. Germline V CDR1 and CDR2: MDHEN, SYDVKM. CDR3 sequence reads: CASISGGNTEAFF. The CDR3 DNA sequence: TGTGCCAGCATATCAGGGGGGAACACTGAAGCTTTCTTT.

The chain is built from TRBV27 and TRBJ2-7; D call uncertain. CDR3 size: 15 residues. V was pared by 5 bases and J by 5 bases, with 19 bases between. Germline V gives CDR1 MNHEY, CDR2 SMNVEV (reference sequence). CDR3 protein: CASSPRIAPRNEQYF. The CDR3 region has the DNA TGTGCCAGCAGTCCCCGAATAGCCCCGAGGAACGAGCAGTACTTC.

This clone is a singleton in its sample. The CDR3 region is CASSSIPTDTQYF. CDR3 nucleotides: TGTGCCAGCAGCTCCATCCCCACAGATACGCAGTATTTT. This sequence joins TRBV7-2 and TRBJ2-3; D ambiguous. CDR3 length equals 13 residues. Germline V gene sequence: CDR1 SGHTA, CDR2 FQGNSA. V lost 4 bases and J lost 2, with 7 bases in between.

This clone was seen more than once but under ten times. The rearrangement joins TRBV19 to TRBJ1-4, with D perhaps TRBD1 (6 bases). Germline-derived CDR1 and CDR2 are LNHDA and SQIVND (reference sequence). V lost 6 bases and J lost 3, with 11 bases in between. The CDR3 runs 14 residues. The CDR3 loop reads CASRLTGANEKLFF. The CDR3 DNA follows: TGTGCCAGTAGACTGACAGGCGCTAATGAAAAACTGTTTTTT.

The chain combines TRBV7-9 with TRBJ2-7, with D maybe TRBD1 (6 bases). The length of the CDR3 is 14 residues. Trimming left V 7 bases short and J 0 bases short, with 13 bases between. Per the germline V gene, CDR1 is SEHNR and CDR2 is FQNEAQ (reference sequence). CDR3 amino acids: CASTLNRDSYEQYF. The CDR3 DNA is TGTGCCAGCACCTTGAACAGGGACTCCTACGAGCAGTACTTC. Based on the CDR3 plus reference TRBV7-9 and TRBJ2-7, the full variable domain is DTGVSQNPRHKITKRGQNVTFRCDPISEHNRLYWYRQTLGQGPEFLTYFQNEAQLEKSRLLSDRFSAERPKGSFSTLEIQRTEQGDSAMYLCASTLNRDSYEQYFGPGTRLTVT.

The rearrangement joins TRBV7-6 to TRBJ2-2; 11 bases match TRBD2. This CDR3 has 16 residues. From germline, CDR1 is SGHVS and CDR2 FNYEAQ. The ends lost 5 bases at V and 7 bases at J; junction bases unmatched: 9. CDR3 coding DNA: TGTGCCAGCAGCCGTAGCGGGGGGGCCAATGGCGGGGAGCTGTTTTTT. Amino acids: CASSRSGGANGGELFF.

The CDR3 bases are TGCAGCGTTGGGACAGGGGGCCCTCCAGATACGCAGTATTTT. This gives the protein CSVGTGGPPDTQYF. The rearrangement joins TRBV29-1 to TRBJ2-3; 11 nucleotides agree with TRBD1. J gave up 4 bases and V 4 bases, and 4 bases lay outside the gene matches. This CDR3 has 14 residues. Germline V gene sequence: CDR1 SQVTM, CDR2 ANQGSEA.

The chain has TRBV5-1 and TRBJ1-6; D might be TRBD1 (5 bases). V was pared by 0 bases and J by 13 bases, with 11 bases between. Germline loops: CDR1 SGHRS, CDR2 YFSETQ. The CDR3 contains 13 residues. The CDR3 loop is CASSLALGAPLHF. The CDR3 DNA is TGCGCCAGCAGCTTGGCATTAGGGGCTCCCCTCCACTTT. Complete variable domain (other parts from reference TRBV5-1 and TRBJ1-6): KAGVTQTPRYLIKTRGQQVTLSCSPISGHRSVSWYQQTPGQGLQFLFEYFSETQRNKGNFPGRFSGRQFSNSRSEMNVSTLELGDSALYLCASSLALGAPLHFGNGTRLTVT.

The chain carries TRBV28 and TRBJ1-2; a possible D gene is TRBD1 (5 bases). The CDR3 has 15 amino acids. V was pared by 8 bases and J by 2 bases, with 18 bases between. CDR1 is MDHEN and CDR2 is SYDVKM in the germline V gene. Here the CDR3 DNA reads TGTGCCAGCTCTCCGAGGATGGGGGGGAACTATGGCTACACCTTC. This codes for CASSPRMGGNYGYTF.

This clone was picked up a small number of times. The chain employs TRBV11-3 and TRBJ2-1, with no clear D. This CDR3 region has 14 residues. The germline V and J ends were trimmed by 1 base and 0 bases, with 4 bases remaining between them. Germline V gene data show CDR1 as SGHNT and CDR2 as YENEEA. The CDR3 is CASSLVYSYNEQFF. Here the CDR3 DNA reads TGTGCCAGCAGCTTAGTCTACTCCTACAATGAGCAGTTCTTC.

The V and J genes are TRBV6-6 and TRBJ2-5; 12 bases align to TRBD2. The ends lost 6 bases at V and 2 bases at J; junction bases unmatched: 7. The CDR3 is 16 amino acids. The germline CDR1 and CDR2 sequences are MNHNY and SVGAGI (reference sequence). The chain's CDR3 is CASSDTGTSGQETQYF. In DNA, the CDR3 is TGTGCCAGCAGCGACACGGGGACTAGCGGGCAAGAGACCCAGTACTTC.

The V gene is TRBV5-4, the J gene TRBJ2-7; 8 bases align to TRBD1. The CDR3 has 14 residues. Germline trimming cut 2 bases from V and 4 bases from J; bases unmatched to any gene: 5. Germline loops: CDR1 SGHNT, CDR2 YYREEE (reference sequence). CDR3 nucleotide sequence: TGTGCCAGCAGCTTATCAGGGGGCGGGTACGAGCAGTACTTC. It translates to CASSLSGGGYEQYF.

The CDR3 here is CASSLGFGTTDTQYF. The DNA for the CDR3 is TGTGCCAGCAGCTTAGGGTTTGGAACTACGGATACGCAGTATTTT. The chain combines TRBV11-3 with TRBJ2-3; D is undetermined. CDR3 length: 15 amino acids. The germline CDR1 and CDR2 sequences are SGHNT and YENEEA. V gave up 1 base and J gave up 6 bases, with 14 bases separating them.

The rearrangement joins TRBV27 to TRBJ2-3; 9 positions match TRBD2. The length of the CDR3 is 15 residues. V dropped 7 bases and J dropped 4; count of bases not matched to a gene: 9. Per germline, CDR1 MNHEY and CDR2 SMNVEV (reference sequence). CDR3 coding DNA: TGTGCCAGCATCCATAGCGGGGGTAGCGCAGATACGCAGTATTTT. Translated, it gives CASIHSGGSADTQYF.

The chain joins TRBV5-6 to TRBJ1-6; 10 nucleotides match TRBD1. V gave up 2 bases and J gave up 9 bases; unmatched junction bases: 11. This CDR3 is built from 17 residues. The germline CDR1 and CDR2 sequences are SGHDT and YYEEEE. The CDR3: CASSFRLTGGVGSPLHF. The CDR3 DNA follows: TGTGCCAGCAGCTTTCGGCTGACAGGGGGCGTCGGTTCACCCCTCCACTTT.

V usage is TRBV2 and J usage is TRBJ1-1; no reliable D call. Trimming shortened V by 4 bases and J by 1 base, and 10 bases separated the two germline ends. The germline V gene has CDR1 SNHLY and CDR2 FYNNEI. This CDR3 is built from 14 residues. The CDR3 spells CASSVTPSNTEAFF. CDR3 coding DNA: TGTGCCAGCAGTGTAACACCGTCGAACACTGAAGCTTTCTTT.

The chain has TRBV5-1 and TRBJ2-1, with TRBD2 as a possible D gene (5 bases). Germline assignment: CDR1 SGHRS and CDR2 YFSETQ. This CDR3 has 16 residues. With 1 base removed from V and 3 bases from J, the gap between germline ends came to 14 bases. This CDR3 reads CASSLLATSNYNEQFF. The CDR3, as DNA: TGCGCCAGCAGCTTGCTAGCTACTTCGAACTACAATGAGCAGTTCTTC.

The CDR3 DNA sequence: TGTGCCAGCAGCTTACCCTATCTGGGACAGGGGAGGAGAGAGACCCAGTACTTC. This gives the protein CASSLPYLGQGRRETQYF. J is TRBJ2-5 and V is TRBV7-2; 10 positions agree with TRBD1. CDR3 size: 18 residues. V lost 2 bases and J lost 4; bases outside the gene matches: 13. The germline V gene has CDR1 SGHTA and CDR2 FQGNSA.

V and J are TRBV24-1 and TRBJ1-5; 10 bases agree with TRBD1. There are 18 residues in the CDR3. CDR1 is KGHDR, CDR2 SFDVKD, per germline. V trimming: 4 bases; J trimming: 3 bases; junction bases outside the gene matches: 11. The CDR3 nucleotides read TGTGCCACCAGTGACTCACCGGGACAGGGGCTGGTCAATCAGCCCCAGCATTTT. This gives the protein CATSDSPGQGLVNQPQHF.